These 32 T cell receptor beta chains were all obtained from the same sample, sequenced in a study of cytomegalovirus exposure and HLA in healthy donors. Both 60 Vbeta primers and 13 Jbeta primers went into the PCR. The method was immunoSEQ multiplex PCR; TCRdb's version includes in-frame clones alone and lacks a portion of them. Here the sample spans 150,000 to 200,000 clones, around 79% being singletons. Sequencing was performed on PBMCs. The receptors stem from a woman aged 45-65 years in good health and CMV-seronegative.

This clone was recorded only once. The rearrangement links TRBV5-6 to TRBJ2-7; perhaps TRBD2 as D (5 bases). Germline CDR1 is SGHDT and CDR2 is YYEEEE. This CDR3 comprises 14 residues. Deletions cut 2 bases from V and 2 bases from J, with 11 bases between. In DNA, the CDR3 is TGTGCCAGCAGCTTCGGGGAACTCACCTACGAGCAGTACTTC. Its protein product is CASSFGELTYEQYF.

The rearrangement links TRBV5-4 to TRBJ1-2; weak D call: TRBD1 (6 bases). Germline CDR1 and CDR2: SGHNT and YYREEE (reference sequence). V was pared by 6 bases and J by 5 bases, with 17 bases between. The CDR3 is 14 amino acids. The CDR3 nucleotides read TGTGCCAGCACAGATAAAACAGGGCCGTATGGCTACACCTTC. The encoded protein is CASTDKTGPYGYTF.

The CDR3 DNA reads TGTGCCACCTCCCGGGGGGGGCGCACCGCTGAAGCTTTCTTT. Translated: CATSRGGRTAEAFF. V gene TRBV6-6 combines with J gene TRBJ1-1; a weak D match, TRBD1 (6 bases). The V gene's germline CDR1 is MNHNY and CDR2 SVGAGI (reference sequence). Trimming stripped 10 bases from V and 6 bases from J, with 21 bases between. This CDR3 contains 14 residues.

J is TRBJ2-5 and V is TRBV10-3; no clear D. The DNA matches TRBJ2-7 better at its end, which makes the J call doubtful. Germline CDR1 reads ENHRY; CDR2 reads SYGVKD. The length of the CDR3 is 12 residues. The CDR3 sequence is CAIRGLSYEQYF. CDR3 coding DNA: TGTGCCATCAGGGGCCTCTCCTACGAGCAGTACTTC.

The chain combines TRBV7-2 with TRBJ1-1; no clear D gene. The CDR3 extends over 11 amino acids. Germline V gene data show CDR1 as SGHTA and CDR2 as FQGNSA. With 7 bases removed from V and 6 bases from J, the gap between germline ends came to 9 bases. The CDR3 DNA reads as TGTGCCAGCATCCACTACCCTGAAGCTTTCTTT. It translates to CASIHYPEAFF. Full variable domain (remainder filled in from reference TRBV7-2 and TRBJ1-1): GAGVSQSPSNKVTEKGKDVELRCDPISGHTALYWYRQSLGQGLEFLIYFQGNSAPDKSGLPSDRFSAERTGGSVSTLTIQRTQQEDSAVYLCASIHYPEAFFGQGTRLTVV.

The chain combines TRBV5-8 with TRBJ1-4; TRBD1 agrees at 7 bases. Germline CDR1 and CDR2: SGHTS and YDEGEE. Trimming at V came to 6 bases and at J to 0 bases, leaving 8 bases not matched to a gene. This CDR3 region has 16 residues. CDR3 nucleotide sequence: TGTGCCAGCACACCGGGACAGCTTGCAACTAATGAAAAACTGTTTTTT. Protein: CASTPGQLATNEKLFF.

This chain links TRBV5-1 with TRBJ1-3; the match to TRBD1 covers 9 bases. This CDR3 is built from 16 residues. In germline, CDR1 is SGHRS, CDR2 YFSETQ. The ends lost 4 bases at V and 3 bases at J; junction bases unmatched: 8. Written as DNA, the CDR3 is TGCGCCAGCAGCCAGGAACAGGGGGCGCGTGGAAACACCATATATTTT. Its protein is CASSQEQGARGNTIYF.

The genes are TRBV19 and TRBJ1-1; the D gene is possibly TRBD1 (6 bases). Germline CDR1 is LNHDA and CDR2 is SQIVND (reference sequence). The germline V and J ends were trimmed by 6 bases and 1 base, with 9 bases remaining between them. CDR3 length equals 13 residues. The CDR3 is CASRRGRNTEAFF. The DNA of the CDR3 is TGTGCCAGTAGGAGGGGGAGGAACACTGAAGCTTTCTTT.

The chain links TRBV9 to TRBJ2-7; 10 bases are a match to TRBD1. Germline V gene lookup returns CDR1 SGDLS and CDR2 YYNGEE. V was pared by 3 bases and J by 3 bases, with 6 bases of the junction left unmatched. The CDR3 covers 15 residues. The CDR3 protein is CASSASGQGGYEQYF. The CDR3 nucleotides are TGTGCCAGCAGCGCCAGCGGACAGGGGGGCTACGAGCAGTACTTC.

The CDR3 DNA reads as TGTGCCAGCAGCTCCCAGGGGGCGGCAGGAAACACCATATATTTT. This gives the protein CASSSQGAAGNTIYF. V is TRBV7-2 and J is TRBJ1-3, with TRBD1 matching 8 bases. J lost 4 bases, V lost 4 bases, and 6 bases had no gene match. Germline-derived CDR1 and CDR2 are SGHTA and FQGNSA. CDR3 length: 15 residues.

The chain recombines TRBV6-6 with TRBJ1-4, with D perhaps matching TRBD1 (5 bases). V was shortened by 2 bases and J by 8 bases, with 12 bases between the two germline ends. CDR1 is MNHNY, CDR2 SVGAGI, per germline (reference sequence). This CDR3 region has 14 residues. The CDR3: CASSYGQGGEKLFF. The CDR3 DNA follows: TGTGCCAGCAGTTACGGTCAGGGAGGAGAAAAACTGTTTTTT.

The V and J genes are TRBV7-3 and TRBJ1-2; the match to TRBD1 covers 9 bases. J was trimmed by 3 bases and V by 6 bases; bases with no gene match: 8. CDR3 length: 15 residues. The germline V gene encodes CDR1 SGHTA and CDR2 FQGTGA. The CDR3 region has the DNA TGTGCCAGCAGTCTCAACACAGGGGGCGACTATGGCTACACCTTC. Translating gives CASSLNTGGDYGYTF.

Note on this clone: At one end the junction does not follow the germline gene, possibly because of a read error. The genes are TRBV19 and TRBJ1-2; 10 nucleotides align to TRBD1. The length of the CDR3 is 13 residues. Germline CDR1 LNHDA, CDR2 SQIVND (reference sequence). This chain's CDR3 is CASNQGQGLGCTF. CDR3 DNA: TGTGCCAGTAACCAGGGACAGGGGCTAGGCTGCACCTTC.

The genes are TRBV5-5 and TRBJ2-3, with D possibly TRBD2 on 6 matching bases. V was shortened by 4 bases and J by 3 bases, with 15 bases between the two germline ends. The CDR3 covers 15 residues. In germline, CDR1 is SGHKS, CDR2 YYEKEE (reference sequence). The CDR3 DNA reads as TGTGCCAGCAGCAGAGGGACTTGGATGACAGATACGCAGTATTTT. Its translation is CASSRGTWMTDTQYF.

The rearrangement uses TRBV7-9 and TRBJ2-3, with D possibly matching TRBD1 (6 bases). Germline loops: CDR1 SEHNR, CDR2 FQNEAQ (reference sequence). Between the trimmed V and J ends, which lost 6 bases and 0 bases, there was a span of 22 bases. The CDR3 consists of 18 residues. CDR3 region: CASRPKPLQGPSTDTQYF. CDR3 coding DNA: TGTGCCAGCAGGCCTAAACCGCTCCAGGGGCCTAGCACAGATACGCAGTATTTT.

In DNA, the CDR3 is TGTGCCAGCGGTGGGACTAGCCCCCAAGAGACCCAGTACTTC. It encodes CASGGTSPQETQYF. The V and J genes are TRBV7-9 and TRBJ2-5, with TRBD2 identical over 9 bases. This CDR3 comprises 14 residues. J gave up 1 base and V 8 bases, and 5 bases lay outside the gene matches. The V gene's germline CDR1 is SEHNR and CDR2 FQNEAQ (reference sequence).

This clone has a single count. The chain recombines TRBV10-3 with TRBJ1-2, with TRBD1 as a possible D gene (6 bases). Trimming took 9 bases from V and 3 from J, leaving 23 bases between them. This CDR3 contains 16 residues. Germline V gene lookup returns CDR1 ENHRY and CDR2 SYGVKD. In DNA, the CDR3 is TGTGCCATACGCACAGGGCTTTCGGATATTGACTATGGCTACACCTTC. As protein: CAIRTGLSDIDYGYTF.

The J gene is TRBJ2-5, the V gene TRBV5-1; 8 nucleotides align to TRBD2. CDR1 is SGHRS, CDR2 YFSETQ, per germline. The CDR3 contains 14 residues. After removal of 4 bases from V and 1 base from J, the junction contained 3 bases not matched to a gene. CDR3 DNA: TGCGCCAGCAGCGAGGCGGGGGGCCAAGAGACCCAGTACTTC. Its translation is CASSEAGGQETQYF.

The chain combines TRBV18 with TRBJ1-2, with D unclear. There are 15 residues in the CDR3. Germline V gene data show CDR1 as KGHSH and CDR2 as LQKENI. The V gene lost 2 bases and the J gene lost 0 bases, with 10 bases spanning the gap. CDR3 in DNA: TGTGCCAGCTCACCAGAGGCATTCTCTAACTATGGCTACACCTTC. Translating it yields CASSPEAFSNYGYTF. The complete variable domain, with remaining parts taken from reference TRBV18 and TRBJ1-2, reads NAGVMQNPRHLVRRRGQEARLRCSPMKGHSHVYWYRQLPEEGLKFMVYLQKENIIDESGMPKERFSAEFPKEGPSILRIQQVVRGDSAAYFCASSPEAFSNYGYTFGSGTRLTVV.

V is TRBV10-3 and J is TRBJ1-4; 7 nucleotides match TRBD1. Germline CDR1 and CDR2: ENHRY and SYGVKD. The CDR3 contains 14 residues. Trimming cost V 5 bases and J 1 base; bases outside gene matches: 1. This chain's CDR3 is CAISSGGTNEKLFF. CDR3 nucleotide sequence: TGTGCCATCAGTTCAGGGGGAACTAATGAAAAACTGTTTTTT.

The CDR3 here is CSVATDRLYTEAFF. In DNA, the CDR3 is TGCAGCGTCGCCACGGACAGGTTATATACTGAAGCTTTCTTT. The chain recombines TRBV29-1 with TRBJ1-1; 7 nucleotides line up with TRBD1. J was trimmed by 5 bases and V by 6 bases; bases with no gene match: 12. Germline V gene data show CDR1 as SQVTM and CDR2 as ANQGSEA. CDR3 size: 14 residues.

V is TRBV28 and J is TRBJ2-5; TRBD2 aligns across 7 bases. The CDR3 runs to 16 residues. V dropped 2 bases and J dropped 2; count of bases not matched to a gene: 8. Per the germline V gene, CDR1 is MDHEN and CDR2 is SYDVKM. DNA of the CDR3: TGTGCCAGCAGTTTAAGCGGGGCAGGGAGGCAAGAGACCCAGTACTTC. Translated: CASSLSGAGRQETQYF.

The chain recombines TRBV29-1 with TRBJ1-1; tentative D call: TRBD1 (6 bases). This CDR3 has 15 residues. CDR1 and CDR2 (germline): SQVTM, ANQGSEA. CDR3 bases: TGCATCATCCAGGGGAAGCGGGGCTCGGGCACTGAAGCTTTCTTT. Translation gives CIIQGKRGSGTEAFF.

The J gene is TRBJ2-3, the V gene TRBV28; 16 bases match TRBD2. V gave up 4 bases and J gave up 3 bases; unmatched junction bases: 4. This CDR3 has 17 amino acids. Germline V lookup: CDR1 MDHEN, CDR2 SYDVKM. The CDR3 coding sequence is TGTGCCAGCAGTTCGGGACTAGCGGGAGGGCGTACAGATACGCAGTATTTT. Translating it yields CASSSGLAGGRTDTQYF.

This chain joins TRBV5-4 and TRBJ1-1, with TRBD1 matching over 7 bases. Germline CDR1 SGHNT, CDR2 YYREEE (reference sequence). The CDR3 length is 11 residues. The J segment lost 8 bases and the V segment lost 4 bases, leaving 2 bases of the junction unmatched. The CDR3 sequence is CASSGQEEAFF. Here the CDR3 DNA reads TGTGCCAGCAGCGGACAGGAGGAAGCTTTCTTT. The variable domain in full, with the rest retrieved from reference TRBV5-4 and TRBJ1-1, is ETGVTQSPTHLIKTRGQQVTLRCSSQSGHNTVSWYQQALGQGPQFIFQYYREEENGRGNFPPRFSGLQFPNYSSELNVNALELDDSALYLCASSGQEEAFFGQGTRLTVV.

The chain employs TRBV4-1 and TRBJ1-2; D remains ambiguous. Between the trimmed V and J ends, which lost 4 bases and 6 bases, there was a span of 24 bases. The CDR3 is 17 residues long. Germline-derived CDR1 and CDR2 are MGHRA and YSYEKL. The CDR3 DNA follows: TGCGCCAGCAGCCCACCCCTCGTCCGGGGATCGTCTAATGGCTACACCTTC. Amino acids: CASSPPLVRGSSNGYTF.

The V call is TRBV11-2, the J call TRBJ1-2, with D maybe TRBD1 (5 bases). Per the germline V gene, CDR1 is SGHAT and CDR2 is FQNNGV. The V end lost 5 bases, the J end lost 5 bases, and 15 bases lay between the germline ends. This CDR3 spans 14 amino acids. The CDR3 region is CASSAARGFYGYTF. CDR3 in DNA: TGTGCCAGCAGCGCCGCGCGGGGGTTTTATGGCTACACCTTC.

CDR3 residues: CSVVELAFYNEQFF. In DNA, the CDR3 is TGCAGCGTTGTGGAACTAGCTTTCTACAATGAGCAGTTCTTC. The V gene is TRBV29-1, the J gene TRBJ2-1; D may be TRBD2 (6 bases). V was trimmed by 4 bases and J by 3 bases, leaving 13 bases between them. There are 14 residues in the CDR3. From germline, CDR1 is SQVTM and CDR2 ANQGSEA.

The gene calls are TRBV29-1 and TRBJ1-4; no firm D call. The V and J ends lost 5 bases and 6 bases respectively, with 16 bases between them. Germline V CDR1 and CDR2: SQVTM, ANQGSEA. The CDR3 extends over 14 amino acids. CDR3 DNA: TGCAGCGTTACCACCGCGGAGGGTTATGAAAAACTGTTTTTT. Its translation: CSVTTAEGYEKLFF.

This clone was detected once. V usage is TRBV5-1 and J usage is TRBJ1-2; 7 bases fit TRBD1. The germline CDR1 and CDR2 sequences are SGHRS and YFSETQ. V shed 3 bases, J shed 7 bases, and the junction held 9 bases outside the gene matches. The CDR3 is made up of 14 amino acids. Here the CDR3 reads CASSSAGTVPGYTF. In DNA, the CDR3 is TGCGCCAGCAGCTCGGCAGGGACAGTACCTGGCTACACCTTC.

V gene TRBV6-5 combines with J gene TRBJ2-3; 7 bases are shared with TRBD2. The CDR3 is 15 amino acids. Germline V gene data show CDR1 as MNHEY and CDR2 as SVGAGI. Trimming cost V 2 bases and J 0 bases; bases outside gene matches: 2. CDR3 amino acids: CASSYLSGSTDTQYF. Here the CDR3 DNA reads TGTGCCAGCAGTTACCTTAGCGGGAGCACAGATACGCAGTATTTT.

This clone was observed a handful of times. The rearrangement uses TRBV6-6 and TRBJ1-4, with 7 positions matching TRBD1. The CDR3 is 15 amino acids. The germline CDR1 and CDR2 sequences are MNHNY and SVGAGI (reference sequence). V lost 4 bases and J lost 0; bases outside the gene matches: 2. The CDR3 DNA reads as TGTGCCAGCAGTTTCGGACAGGCAACTAATGAAAAACTGTTTTTT. Its protein is CASSFGQATNEKLFF.